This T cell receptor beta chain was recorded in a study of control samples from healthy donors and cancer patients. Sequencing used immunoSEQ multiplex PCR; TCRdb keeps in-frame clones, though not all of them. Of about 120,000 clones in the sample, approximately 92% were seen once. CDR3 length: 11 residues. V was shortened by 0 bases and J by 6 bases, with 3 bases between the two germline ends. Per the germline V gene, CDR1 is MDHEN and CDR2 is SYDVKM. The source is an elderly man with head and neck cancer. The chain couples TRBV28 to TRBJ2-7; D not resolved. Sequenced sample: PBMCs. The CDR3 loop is CASSLWGEQYF. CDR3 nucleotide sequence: TGTGCCAGCAGTTTATGGGGCGAGCAGTACTTC.